What follows are 5 T cell receptor beta chains derived from one specimen sequenced in a study of T cell responses to AZD1222 COVID-19 vaccine. Produced via immunoSEQ multiplex PCR; TCRdb's table is partial and in-frame only. The repertoire includes 130,000 to 150,000 clones, around nine tenths of them detected once, and approximately 1.5% sits in the top ten. This specimen consisted of peripheral blood, obtained on day 0 of AZD1222 vaccination. These receptors originate from an adult in good health.

J is TRBJ2-7 and V is TRBV5-6; 13 nucleotides match TRBD2. With 6 bases clipped from V and 7 bases from J, the junction kept 13 bases outside the gene matches. The length of the CDR3 is 16 residues. Germline V gene sequence: CDR1 SGHDT, CDR2 YYEEEE. The CDR3 sequence is CASTIRLAGGWEEQYF. The DNA for the CDR3 is TGTGCCAGCACCATACGACTAGCGGGAGGTTGGGAAGAGCAGTACTTC.

The chain joins TRBV5-1 to TRBJ1-1; D unclear. The length of the CDR3 is 13 residues. CDR1 and CDR2 (germline): SGHRS, YFSETQ. Trimming left V 0 bases short and J 0 bases short, with 3 bases between. The CDR3 region is CASSLGVNTEAFF. The CDR3 coding sequence is TGCGCCAGCAGCTTGGGGGTGAACACTGAAGCTTTCTTT.

J is TRBJ1-5 and V is TRBV30, with a possible D match to TRBD1 (5 bases). Germline V gene data show CDR1 as GTSNPN and CDR2 as SVGIG (reference sequence). Trimming left V 8 bases short and J 0 bases short, with 17 bases between. CDR3 size: 15 residues. The CDR3 is CAVERQPYSNQPQHF. The CDR3 nucleotides read TGTGCCGTTGAACGACAGCCTTATAGCAATCAGCCCCAGCATTTT.

The rearrangement joins TRBV10-3 to TRBJ1-3; TRBD1 aligns across 8 bases. From germline, CDR1 is ENHRY and CDR2 SYGVKD. The CDR3 is 16 residues long. V dropped 10 bases and J dropped 2; count of bases not matched to a gene: 13. The CDR3, as DNA: TGTGCCACCCTGTCCCGGGACAGGTCCGCTGGAAACACCATATATTTT. It yields the protein CATLSRDRSAGNTIYF.

This chain joins TRBV4-2 and TRBJ2-5; D is perhaps TRBD1 (7 bases). This CDR3 is built from 17 residues. The germline gives CDR1 LGHNA, CDR2 YNFKEQ. Trimming stripped 6 bases from V and 2 bases from J, with 22 bases between. CDR3 sequence: CASSRNPAQGGQETQYF. The CDR3 DNA reads as TGTGCCAGCAGTCGCAACCCGGCCCAGGGGGGACAAGAGACCCAGTACTTC.